One T cell receptor beta chain is described in this entry. Its antigen is unknown. The PCR contained 60 Vbeta and 13 Jbeta primers. Assay: immunoSEQ multiplex PCR; the TCRdb copy retains only in-frame clones and omits some. Of about 140,000 clones in the sample, more than 60% were seen once. The data were obtained in a study of cytomegalovirus exposure and HLA in healthy donors. Whole-study context: Membership in the Caucasian-associated ancestry cluster was found for about 84% of nearly 400 genotyped donors.

The study's findings and limits: It was approximately 150 TCR beta chains that were listed as cytomegalovirus-associated. With later analysis, a missense DCLRE1C variant became linked to TCR beta V- and J-gene trimming. In a later analysis, DRB1 alleles had the most associated TCRs; HLA-C alleles the fewest.

The sample consisted of PBMCs. The clonotype originates from a man in his late teens or twenties in good health and CMV-seropositive.

The DNA for the CDR3 is TGTGCCAGCTCACCACGGATTCATCAAAAGGGGCCGAACACTGAAGCTTTCTTT. Translating it yields CASSPRIHQKGPNTEAFF. The rearrangement uses TRBV18 and TRBJ1-1; possibly TRBD1 for D (5 bases). CDR1 and CDR2 from the germline V gene are KGHSH and LQKENI. With 1 base removed from V and 1 base from J, the gap between germline ends came to 19 bases. The CDR3 loop spans 18 amino acids.